The T cell receptor (beta chain) under discussion was sequenced for a study of T cells in Graves' hyperthyroidism and ophthalmopathy. In its sample, this clonotype was seen many times. The TCR beta CDR3 regions underwent amplification using RNA transcripts as the source. Carried out on the TCR CDR3, a first-round RT-PCR used the HTBI primer set. TCRdb reprocessed the multiplex PCR reads with MiXCR, giving one entry per CDR3 protein. Among fewer than 900,000 distinct CDR3 sequences listed, 18% were seen once. Germline CDR1 is DFQATT and CDR2 is SNEGSKA (reference sequence). The trim removed 1 base at V and 2 bases at J, leaving 12 bases unmatched. The CDR3 sequence is 17 residues long.

The source of this sequence is a woman in her 50s with Graves' hyperthyroidism that later progressed to Graves' ophthalmopathy. The chain couples TRBV20-1 to TRBJ2-7; TRBD1 agrees at 9 bases. Sequenced: blood. Here the CDR3 DNA reads TGCAGTGCTAGAGGGGTAAAAGACGGGACAGGGACCTACGAGCAGTACTTC. Protein product: CSARGVKDGTGTYEQYF.